This T cell receptor beta chain appears in the sequencing data of a study of blood T cell repertoires in COVID-19 (dated by TCRdb to 2020 to 2021). Concerning the study at large: Collaborator samples came from the United States, Italy and Spain and covered acute and convalescent phases of COVID-19. A freely available public database, intended as a resource for researchers studying the immune response to SARS-CoV-2, is where the repertoires were released. The sample metadata nearly always contained a de-identified subject ID, COVID-19 status, age in years and sex. HLA class I and class II types, where available, came from metadata supplied by the sample provider rather than from assay-based typing. The dataset comprised deeply sampled blood TCRbeta repertoires from subjects exposed to, actively infected with, or recovered from COVID-19. The samples were drawn from two sources: the first 160 participants of the ongoing ImmuneRACE study, and 1,000 to 1,500 subjects contributed by 6 global collaborators. The material from the prospective study consisted of cDNA or gDNA derived from T cells, B-cell-depleted T cells, or PBMCs.

In the prospective study, participants were 18 to 89 years old, resided in 24 geographic areas of the United States, and were enrolled through a virtual design. To assign participants to cohorts, the prospective study relied on clinical history that participants themselves reported in a screening survey and a study questionnaire. Mobile phlebotomists in the prospective study collected whole blood, serum and a nasopharyngeal or oropharyngeal swab from every participant. Additional blood draws and questionnaires over an approximately two-month period could optionally be provided by prospective study participants. Before DNA extraction, prospective study blood samples were shipped either frozen or at room temperature. Notes on this clone: The clone's antigen remains unknown. No much larger clone is present one base from it, and per-base qualities are unavailable.

Paper-wide results and their limitations: How much clinical and demographic metadata was included differed by source and by participant, and the metadata was provided uncurated.

The immunoSEQ Assay, a bias-controlled multiplex PCR, was used to amplify TCRbeta CDR3 regions from genomic DNA. In the source study's methods: The number of nucleated cells in each sample was estimated by amplification of reference gene primers within the assay. To quantify the absolute abundance of each unique TCRbeta CDR3 rearrangement, sequence reads were collapsed and filtered. For each sample, productive Simpson clonality was calculated as the square root of Simpson's diversity index over productive rearrangements. TCRdb's version of the immuneACCESS table is confined to in-frame rearrangements and falls short of the full clone set. An unresolved V gene accounts for under half of the shortfall where checked; the remainder is of unknown origin. That table furnishes V, J and clone size, whereas the DNA furnished D and trimming. The sample table records around 340,000 clones; 86% of these occur just once. The leading ten clones occupy approximately 4.6% of the sample.

The sample comprised PBMCs or T cells enriched from blood (not recorded which). The sequence derives from a woman aged 40 to 50 with acute COVID-19.

The CDR3: CASSWSPPRFNQPQHF. The nucleotide sequence is TGTGCCAGCAGCTGGTCTCCGCCCAGGTTCAATCAGCCCCAGCATTTT. Recombination connected TRBV27 to TRBJ1-5; no D segment can be confidently identified. V was cut back by 6 bases and J by 3 bases, leaving a gap of 18 bases between them. From the cysteine up to the phenylalanine, the CDR3 has a length of 16 residues. Only the CDR3 DNA stays, 48 bases, in frame from base 1. CDR1 and CDR2 are read off the germline V gene (reference sequence) as MNHEY and SMNVEV.